The 3 T cell receptor beta chains below come from one sample, sequenced in a study of T cell responses to AZD1222 COVID-19 vaccine. The method was immunoSEQ multiplex PCR; TCRdb's version includes in-frame clones alone and lacks a portion of them. The table has about 100,000 clones, approximately 93% seen once; the top ten hold 5%. Source: peripheral blood, taken on day 0 of AZD1222 vaccination. Every receptor here comes from an adult in good health.

The chain is built from TRBV5-1 and TRBJ2-3; D is unclear. The CDR3 runs 13 residues. Germline V gene data show CDR1 as SGHRS and CDR2 as YFSETQ. V lost 0 bases to trimming and J lost 2 bases, with 4 bases between them. The CDR3 region is CASSLGPTDTQYF. CDR3 bases: TGCGCCAGCAGCTTGGGACCCACAGATACGCAGTATTTT.

This chain links TRBV24-1 with TRBJ2-1; 8 bases fit TRBD1. The ends lost 4 bases at V and 13 bases at J; junction bases unmatched: 5. The CDR3 consists of 12 residues. CDR1 KGHDR and CDR2 SFDVKD come from the germline V gene. DNA of the CDR3: TGTGCCACCAGTGAGTATGACAGGGGTCAGTTCTTC. Amino acid sequence: CATSEYDRGQFF.

This CDR3 is CAISRQVGGTEAFF. The CDR3 DNA reads TGTGCCATCAGTCGACAGGTTGGGGGCACTGAAGCTTTCTTT. The gene calls are TRBV10-3 and TRBJ1-1; the D gene is possibly TRBD1 (6 bases). Germline-derived CDR1 and CDR2 are ENHRY and SYGVKD. The CDR3 extends over 14 amino acids. V gave up 5 bases and J gave up 4 bases, with 14 bases separating them.